Relative to its sample, the clone carrying this T cell receptor (beta chain) is medium-sized. The sample belongs to a study of T cells after posttransplantation cyclophosphamide. Repertoires were generated with immunoSEQ multiplex PCR, while TCRdb's copy carries only in-frame clones and drops some. The table lists tens of thousands of clones, roughly 67% of them singletons, with 0.65% in the top ten. In germline, CDR1 is SNHLY, CDR2 FYNNEI. This CDR3 has 13 residues. Trimming stripped 6 bases from V and 2 bases from J, with 8 bases between. This TCR was recovered from a woman aged 55-69 years in good health, CMV-negative, and a related stem cell transplant donor. Sequenced input: memory CD4+ T cells sorted from PBMCs. The chain joins TRBV2 to TRBJ1-5; D possibly corresponds to TRBD1 (5 bases). The CDR3 sequence: CASRGAGNQPQHF. The DNA for the CDR3 is TGTGCCAGCAGAGGGGCGGGCAATCAGCCCCAGCATTTT. Supplemented by reference TRBV2 and TRBJ1-5, the full variable domain reads EPEVTQTPSHQVTQMGQEVILRCVPISNHLYFYWYRQILGQKVEFLVSFYNNEISEKSEIFDDQFSVERPDGSNFTLKIRSTKLEDSAMYFCASRGAGNQPQHFGDGTRLSIL.